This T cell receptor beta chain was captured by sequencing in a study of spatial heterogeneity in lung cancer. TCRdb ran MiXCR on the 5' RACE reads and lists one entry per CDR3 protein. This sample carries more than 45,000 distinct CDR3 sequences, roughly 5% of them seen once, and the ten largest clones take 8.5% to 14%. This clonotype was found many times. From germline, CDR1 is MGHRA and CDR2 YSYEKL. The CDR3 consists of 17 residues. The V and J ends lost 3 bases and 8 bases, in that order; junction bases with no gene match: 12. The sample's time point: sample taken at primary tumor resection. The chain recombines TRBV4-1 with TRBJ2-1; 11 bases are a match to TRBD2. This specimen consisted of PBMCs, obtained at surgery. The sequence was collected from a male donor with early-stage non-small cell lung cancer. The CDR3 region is CASSQSSGRRKGDEQFF. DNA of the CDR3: TGCGCCAGCAGCCAGTCTAGCGGGAGGCGCAAAGGGGATGAGCAGTTCTTC.